This T cell receptor (beta chain) stems from a study of early T cells in non-severe SARS-CoV-2 infection. Whole-study context: Sequenced material consisted of bulk RNA (from unsorted whole blood), and chains were unpaired. Study results and caveats: Database matching using VDJdb favored anti-spike CD8 responses, with private and CD4 specificities left missing.

This clonotype has a count of ten or more. Its target is not known. Unique molecular identifiers were affixed to single, distinct cDNA molecules. TCRdb re-called the 5' RACE reads with MiXCR, one entry per CDR3 protein. The sample yields more than 65,000 distinct CDR3 sequences, roughly 4.5% seen once. This specimen consisted of whole blood, obtained at baseline. The TCR was taken from an adult who was a healthcare worker with PCR-confirmed SARS-CoV-2 infection or an uninfected control (not recorded which). The donor label of this sample is uncertain.

The CDR3 region has the DNA TGTGCCAGCAGTTGGACAGGGTACGAGCAGTACTTC. Encoded protein: CASSWTGYEQYF. The V and J genes are TRBV27 and TRBJ2-7; TRBD1 agrees at 8 bases. After removal of 4 bases from V and 4 bases from J, the junction contained 0 bases not matched to a gene. The CDR3 is 12 amino acids. Germline CDR1 is MNHEY and CDR2 is SMNVEV (reference sequence).